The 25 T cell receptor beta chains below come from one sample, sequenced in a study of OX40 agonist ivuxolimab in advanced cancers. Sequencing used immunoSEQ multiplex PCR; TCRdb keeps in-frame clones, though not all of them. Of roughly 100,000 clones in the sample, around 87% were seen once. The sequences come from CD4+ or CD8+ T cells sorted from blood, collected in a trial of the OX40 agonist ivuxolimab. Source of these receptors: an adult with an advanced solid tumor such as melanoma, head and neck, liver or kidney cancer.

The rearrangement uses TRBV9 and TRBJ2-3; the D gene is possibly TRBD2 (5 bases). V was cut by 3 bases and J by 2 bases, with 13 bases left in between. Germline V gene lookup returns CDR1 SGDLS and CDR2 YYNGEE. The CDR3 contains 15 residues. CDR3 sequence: CASSAERRATDTQYF. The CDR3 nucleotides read TGTGCCAGCAGCGCGGAGCGGCGGGCCACAGATACGCAGTATTTT. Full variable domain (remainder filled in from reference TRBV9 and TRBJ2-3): DSGVTQTPKHLITATGQRVTLRCSPRSGDLSVYWYQQSLDQGLQFLIQYYNGEERAKGNILERFSAQQFPDLHSELNLSSLELGDSALYFCASSAERRATDTQYFGPGTRLTVL.

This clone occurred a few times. The CDR3 region has the DNA TGTGCCAGCAGCGTACGGGTGAACACTGAAGCTTTCTTT. This encodes CASSVRVNTEAFF. The chain recombines TRBV9 with TRBJ1-1, with D unresolved. The V and J ends lost 1 base and 0 bases respectively, with 4 bases between them. From germline, CDR1 is SGDLS and CDR2 YYNGEE. The CDR3 runs to 13 residues. The full variable domain, rest sourced from reference TRBV9 and TRBJ1-1, is DSGVTQTPKHLITATGQRVTLRCSPRSGDLSVYWYQQSLDQGLQFLIQYYNGEERAKGNILERFSAQQFPDLHSELNLSSLELGDSALYFCASSVRVNTEAFFGQGTRLTVV.

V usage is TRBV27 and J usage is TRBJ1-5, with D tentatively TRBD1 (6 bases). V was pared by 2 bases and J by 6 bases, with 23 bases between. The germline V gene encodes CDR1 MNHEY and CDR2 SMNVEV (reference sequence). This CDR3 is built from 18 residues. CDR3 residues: CASSLKRVQGIQTQPQHF. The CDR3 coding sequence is TGTGCCAGCAGTTTAAAGAGGGTACAGGGCATCCAGACTCAGCCCCAGCATTTT.

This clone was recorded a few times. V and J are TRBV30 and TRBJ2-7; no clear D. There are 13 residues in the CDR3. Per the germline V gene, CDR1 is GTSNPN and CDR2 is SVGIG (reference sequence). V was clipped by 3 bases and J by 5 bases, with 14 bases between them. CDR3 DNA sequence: TGTGCCTGGAGCGACCGTCGGTTCCACGAGCAGTACTTC. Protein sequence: CAWSDRRFHEQYF.

CDR3 sequence: CASSSDISGEKLFF. The CDR3, as DNA: TGTGCCAGCAGCTCCGACATTAGTGGGGAAAAACTGTTTTTT. The chain has TRBV7-7 and TRBJ1-4; D call uncertain. Germline-derived CDR1 and CDR2 are SSHAT and FNYEAQ (reference sequence). Trimming removed 4 bases at V and 8 bases at J, with 14 bases between. The CDR3 contains 14 residues.

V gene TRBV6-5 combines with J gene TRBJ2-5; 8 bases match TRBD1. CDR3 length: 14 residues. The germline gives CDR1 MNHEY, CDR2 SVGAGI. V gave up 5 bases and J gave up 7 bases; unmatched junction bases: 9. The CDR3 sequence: CASSRSGQVGTQYF. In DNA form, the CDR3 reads TGTGCCAGCAGTCGCTCGGGACAGGTGGGGACCCAGTACTTC.

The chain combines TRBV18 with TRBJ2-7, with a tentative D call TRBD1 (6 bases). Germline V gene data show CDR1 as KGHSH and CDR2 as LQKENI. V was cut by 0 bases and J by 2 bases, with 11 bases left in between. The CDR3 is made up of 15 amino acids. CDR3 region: CASSPPRTEAYEQYF. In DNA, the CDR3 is TGTGCCAGCTCACCACCCCGGACAGAAGCCTACGAGCAGTACTTC.

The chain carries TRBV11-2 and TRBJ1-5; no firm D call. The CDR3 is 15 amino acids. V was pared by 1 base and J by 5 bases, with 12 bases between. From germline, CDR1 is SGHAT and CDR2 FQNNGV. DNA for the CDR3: TGTGCCAGCAGCTTAGCGGTCAAGGGCGATCAGCCCCAGCATTTT. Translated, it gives CASSLAVKGDQPQHF.

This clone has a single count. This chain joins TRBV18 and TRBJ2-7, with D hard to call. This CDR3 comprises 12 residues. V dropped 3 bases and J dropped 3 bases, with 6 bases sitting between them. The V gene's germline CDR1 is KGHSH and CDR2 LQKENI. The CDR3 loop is CASSPGIYEQYF. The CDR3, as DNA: TGTGCCAGCTCACCGGGGATCTACGAGCAGTACTTC.

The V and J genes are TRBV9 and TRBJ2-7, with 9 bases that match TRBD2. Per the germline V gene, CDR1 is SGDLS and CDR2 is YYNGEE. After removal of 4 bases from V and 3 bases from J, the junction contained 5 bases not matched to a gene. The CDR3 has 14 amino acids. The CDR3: CASSPRLAVYEQYF. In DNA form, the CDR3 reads TGTGCCAGCAGCCCCAGACTAGCGGTCTACGAGCAGTACTTC.

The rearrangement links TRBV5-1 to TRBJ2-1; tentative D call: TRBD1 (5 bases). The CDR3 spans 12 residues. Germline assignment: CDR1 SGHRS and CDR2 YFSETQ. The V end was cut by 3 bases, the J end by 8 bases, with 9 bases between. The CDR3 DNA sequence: TGCGCCAGCAGCTCCCAGGGCGATGAGCAGTTCTTC. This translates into CASSSQGDEQFF.

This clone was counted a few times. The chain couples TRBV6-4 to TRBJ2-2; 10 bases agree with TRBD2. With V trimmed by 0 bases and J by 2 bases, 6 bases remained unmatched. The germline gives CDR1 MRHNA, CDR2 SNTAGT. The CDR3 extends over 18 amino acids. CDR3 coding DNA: TGTGCCAGCAGTGACTCCGGGCTAGCGGGAGTTAACACCGGGGAGCTGTTTTTT. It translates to CASSDSGLAGVNTGELFF.

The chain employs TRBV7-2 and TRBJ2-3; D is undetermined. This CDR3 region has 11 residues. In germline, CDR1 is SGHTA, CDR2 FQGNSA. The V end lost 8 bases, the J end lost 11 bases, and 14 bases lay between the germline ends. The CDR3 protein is CASERTGGQYF. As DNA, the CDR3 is TGTGCCAGCGAGAGGACCGGTGGGCAGTATTTT.

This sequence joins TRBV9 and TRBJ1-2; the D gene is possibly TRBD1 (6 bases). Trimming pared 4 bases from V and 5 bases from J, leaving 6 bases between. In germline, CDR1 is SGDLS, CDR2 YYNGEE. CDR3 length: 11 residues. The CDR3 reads CASSQGYGYTF. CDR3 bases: TGTGCCAGCAGCCAGGGGTATGGCTACACCTTC.

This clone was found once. The CDR3 region has the DNA TGTGCCAGCAGCCTAGGTTGGCGGAGAGACCACGAGCAGTACTTC. Translating it yields CASSLGWRRDHEQYF. The chain recombines TRBV9 with TRBJ2-7; D is ambiguous. V lost 4 bases, J lost 5 bases, and 19 bases lay in between. The CDR3 is 15 residues long. The germline V gene encodes CDR1 SGDLS and CDR2 YYNGEE.

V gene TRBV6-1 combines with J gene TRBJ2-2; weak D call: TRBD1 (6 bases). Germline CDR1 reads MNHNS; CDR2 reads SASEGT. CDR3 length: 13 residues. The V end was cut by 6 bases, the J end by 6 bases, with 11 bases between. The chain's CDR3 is CASRPQGSGELFF. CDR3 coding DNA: TGTGCCAGCAGACCACAGGGTTCCGGGGAGCTGTTTTTT.

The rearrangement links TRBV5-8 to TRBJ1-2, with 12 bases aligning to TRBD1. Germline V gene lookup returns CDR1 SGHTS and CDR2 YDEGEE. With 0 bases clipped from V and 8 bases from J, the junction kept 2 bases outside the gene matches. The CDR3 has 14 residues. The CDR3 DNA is TGTGCCAGCAGCTTGGAAGGGACAGGGGGCGGCTACACCTTC. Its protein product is CASSLEGTGGGYTF.

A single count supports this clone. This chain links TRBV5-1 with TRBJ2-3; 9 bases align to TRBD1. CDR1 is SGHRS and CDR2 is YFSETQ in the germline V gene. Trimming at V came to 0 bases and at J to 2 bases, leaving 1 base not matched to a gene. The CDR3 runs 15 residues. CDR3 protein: CASSLGDRDTDTQYF. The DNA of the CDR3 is TGCGCCAGCAGCTTGGGGGACAGGGACACAGATACGCAGTATTTT.

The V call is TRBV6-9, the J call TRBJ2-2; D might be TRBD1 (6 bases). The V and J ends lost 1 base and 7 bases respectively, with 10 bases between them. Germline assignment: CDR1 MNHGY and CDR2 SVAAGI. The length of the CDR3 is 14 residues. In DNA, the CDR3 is TGTGCCAGCAGTTATTTGACAGGTATCGGGGAGCTGTTTTTT. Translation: CASSYLTGIGELFF.

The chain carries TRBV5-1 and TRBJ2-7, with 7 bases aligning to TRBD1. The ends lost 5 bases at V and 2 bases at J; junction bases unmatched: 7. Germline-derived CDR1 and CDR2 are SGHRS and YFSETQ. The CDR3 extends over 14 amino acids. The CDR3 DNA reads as TGCGCCAGCAGAGTGGACAGGAGTACCTACGAGCAGTACTTC. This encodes CASRVDRSTYEQYF.

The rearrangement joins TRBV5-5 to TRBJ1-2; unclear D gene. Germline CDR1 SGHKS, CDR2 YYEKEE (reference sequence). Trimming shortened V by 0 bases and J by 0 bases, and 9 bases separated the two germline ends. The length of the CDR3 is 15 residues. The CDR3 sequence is CASSLAHSTNYGYTF. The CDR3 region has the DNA TGTGCCAGCAGCTTGGCCCACAGTACTAACTATGGCTACACCTTC.

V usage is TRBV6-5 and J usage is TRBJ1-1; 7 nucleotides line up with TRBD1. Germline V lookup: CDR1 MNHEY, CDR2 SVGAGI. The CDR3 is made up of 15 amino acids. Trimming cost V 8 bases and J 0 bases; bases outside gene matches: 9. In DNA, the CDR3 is TGTGCCAGCCGGCTATGGGGACAGTTGAACACTGAAGCTTTCTTT. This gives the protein CASRLWGQLNTEAFF.

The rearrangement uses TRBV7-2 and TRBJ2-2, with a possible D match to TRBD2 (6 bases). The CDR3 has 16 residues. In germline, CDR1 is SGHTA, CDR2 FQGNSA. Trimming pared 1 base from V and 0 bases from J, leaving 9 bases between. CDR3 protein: CASSLGGAPNTGELFF. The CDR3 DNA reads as TGTGCCAGCAGCTTAGGCGGGGCCCCGAACACCGGGGAGCTGTTTTTT.

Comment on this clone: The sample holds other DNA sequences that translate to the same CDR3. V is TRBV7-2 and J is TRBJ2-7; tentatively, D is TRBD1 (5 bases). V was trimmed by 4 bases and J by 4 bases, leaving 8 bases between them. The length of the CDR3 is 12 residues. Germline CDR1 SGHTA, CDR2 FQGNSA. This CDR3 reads CASSSQGYEQYF. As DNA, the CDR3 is TGTGCCAGCAGCTCCCAGGGTTACGAGCAGTACTTC.

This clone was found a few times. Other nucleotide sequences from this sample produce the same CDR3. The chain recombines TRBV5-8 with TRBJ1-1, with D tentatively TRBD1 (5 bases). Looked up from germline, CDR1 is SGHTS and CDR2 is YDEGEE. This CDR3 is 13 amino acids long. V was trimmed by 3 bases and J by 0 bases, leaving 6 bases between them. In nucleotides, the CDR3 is TGTGCCAGCAGCTGGACACTGAACACTGAAGCTTTCTTT. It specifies CASSWTLNTEAFF.